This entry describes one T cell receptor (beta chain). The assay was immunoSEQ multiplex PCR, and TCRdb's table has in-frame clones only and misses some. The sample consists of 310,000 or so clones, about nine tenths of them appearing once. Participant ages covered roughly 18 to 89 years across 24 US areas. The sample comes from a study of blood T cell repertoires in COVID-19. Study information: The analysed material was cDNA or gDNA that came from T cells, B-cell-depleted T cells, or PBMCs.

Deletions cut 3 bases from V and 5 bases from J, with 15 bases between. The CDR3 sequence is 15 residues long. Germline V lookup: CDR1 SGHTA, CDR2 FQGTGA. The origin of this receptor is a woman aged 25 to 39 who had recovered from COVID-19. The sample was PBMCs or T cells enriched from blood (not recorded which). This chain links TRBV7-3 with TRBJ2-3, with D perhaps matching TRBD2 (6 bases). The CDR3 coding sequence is TGTGCCAGCAGCTTCGGTACTAGCCAAGGAGATACGCAGTATTTT. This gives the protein CASSFGTSQGDTQYF.